This TCR beta chain originates from a study of memory CD4+ T cells and cytomegalovirus serostatus. Single viable CD3+CD4+CD8-CD45RO+ cells were sorted as the memory CD4+ T cells. Study-level findings and limits: Median bootstrapped AUC for CMV status was roughly 0.95 originally, approximately 0.91 US-trained. CD4+ memory repertoires contained about 40% of the roughly 160 reported CMV TCRbeta sequences.

Assay used: immunoSEQ multiplex PCR; TCRdb lists only in-frame clones, some missing. The sample shows 45,000 to 55,000 clones, around four fifths of them seen only once. V was clipped by 5 bases and J by 2 bases; unmatched bases: 14. Germline V CDR1 and CDR2: SGHVS, FQNEAQ. This CDR3 is 17 amino acids long. This clone showed up just a few times. Its antigen is undetermined. The TCR originated in an adult in good health and CMV-seronegative. The V and J genes are TRBV7-8 and TRBJ1-1; TRBD1 matches 7 bases. The sample taken for sequencing was memory CD4+ T cells from blood. The CDR3: CASSLLKSTGINTEAFF. In DNA, the CDR3 is TGTGCCAGCAGCCTACTCAAGTCGACAGGGATCAACACTGAAGCTTTCTTT.